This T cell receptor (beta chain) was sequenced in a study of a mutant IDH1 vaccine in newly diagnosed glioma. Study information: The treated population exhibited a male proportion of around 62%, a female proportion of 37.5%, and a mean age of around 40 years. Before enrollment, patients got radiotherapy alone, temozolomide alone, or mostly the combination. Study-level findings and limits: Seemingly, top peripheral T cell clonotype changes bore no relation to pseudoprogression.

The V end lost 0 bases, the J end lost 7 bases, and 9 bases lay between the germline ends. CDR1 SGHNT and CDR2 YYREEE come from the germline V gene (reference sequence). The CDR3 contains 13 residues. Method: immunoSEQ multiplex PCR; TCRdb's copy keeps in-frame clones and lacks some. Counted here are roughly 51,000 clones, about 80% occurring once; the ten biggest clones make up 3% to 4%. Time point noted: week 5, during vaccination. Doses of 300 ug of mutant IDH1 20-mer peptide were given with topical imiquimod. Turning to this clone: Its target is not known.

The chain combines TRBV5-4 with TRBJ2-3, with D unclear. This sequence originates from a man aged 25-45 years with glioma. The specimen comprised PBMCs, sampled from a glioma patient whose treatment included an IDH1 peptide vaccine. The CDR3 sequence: CASSLAMGYTQYF. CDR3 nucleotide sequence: TGTGCCAGCAGCTTGGCCATGGGGTATACGCAGTATTTT.